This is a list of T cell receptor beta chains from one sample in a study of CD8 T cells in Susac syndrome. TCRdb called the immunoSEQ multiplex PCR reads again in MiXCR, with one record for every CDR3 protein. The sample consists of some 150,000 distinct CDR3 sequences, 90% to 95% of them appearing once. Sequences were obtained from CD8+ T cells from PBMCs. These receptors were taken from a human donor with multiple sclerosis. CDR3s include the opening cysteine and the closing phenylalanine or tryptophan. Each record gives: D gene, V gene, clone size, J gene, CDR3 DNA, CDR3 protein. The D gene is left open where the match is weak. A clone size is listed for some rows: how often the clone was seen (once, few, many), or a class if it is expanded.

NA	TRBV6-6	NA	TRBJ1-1	TGTGCCAGCAGTTATCGGATACAGATGGACCCTGAAGCTTTCTTT	CASSYRIQMDPEAFF
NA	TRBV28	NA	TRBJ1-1	TGTGCCAGCAGTCTTTCTGGAGAAATGAACACTGAAGCTTTCTTT	CASSLSGEMNTEAFF
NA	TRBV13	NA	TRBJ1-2	TGTGCCAGCAGCGAGGCGACTAACCCCTATGGCTACACCTTC	CASSEATNPYGYTF
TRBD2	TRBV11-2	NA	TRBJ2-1	TGTGCCAGCAGCTACTCCGGGACTAGCAGCTATGAGCAGTTCTTC	CASSYSGTSSYEQFF
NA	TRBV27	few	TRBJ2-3	TGTGCCAGCAGTAGCACAGATACGCAGTATTTT	CASSSTDTQYF
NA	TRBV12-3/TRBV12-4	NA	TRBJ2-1	TGTGCCAGCAGTTTCGGAGCTAGTGAGCAGTTCTTC	CASSFGASEQFF
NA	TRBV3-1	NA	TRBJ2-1	TGTGCCAGCAGCCATAGCAGGGTCCGCGAGCAGTTCTTC	CASSHSRVREQFF
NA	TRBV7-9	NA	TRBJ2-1	TGTGCCAGCAGCTTAGGGGGGATACGCAATGAGCAGTTCTTC	CASSLGGIRNEQFF
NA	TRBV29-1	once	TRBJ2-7	TGCAGCGGAAGAGGATCTTCCTACGAGCAGTACTTC	CSGRGSSYEQYF
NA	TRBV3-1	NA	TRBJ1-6	TGTGCCAGCAGCCAAGGGCAGACGGATGGATATAATTCACCCCTCCACTTT	CASSQGQTDGYNSPLHF
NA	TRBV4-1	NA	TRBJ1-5	TGCGCCAGCAGTCCGATCGAAAGGGGTGGCAATCAGCCCCAGCATTTT	CASSPIERGGNQPQHF
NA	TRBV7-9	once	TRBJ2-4	TGTGCCAGCAGCTTTTCAGAGGCCGCCAAAAACATTCAGTACTTC	CASSFSEAAKNIQYF
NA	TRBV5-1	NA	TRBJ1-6	TGCGCCAGCAGCCCGGAGAGGGAAGCGCTGGATTCACCCCTCCACTTT	CASSPEREALDSPLHF
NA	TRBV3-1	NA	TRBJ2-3	TGTGCCAGCAGCCTCTACAGTCACCCTAGCACAGATACGCAGTATTTT	CASSLYSHPSTDTQYF
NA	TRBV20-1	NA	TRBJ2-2	TGCAGTGCTAGAGAACTGAACACCGGGGAGCTGTTTTTT	CSARELNTGELFF
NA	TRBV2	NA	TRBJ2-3	TGTGCCAGCCTTGGGGGCAGGGCTAGCACAGATACGCAGTATTTT	CASLGGRASTDTQYF
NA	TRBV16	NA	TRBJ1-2	TGTGCCAGCAGCCAATCCGGTGGGGGAAACTATGGCTACACCTTC	CASSQSGGGNYGYTF
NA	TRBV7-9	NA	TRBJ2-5	TGTGCCAGCAGCTTAGCCCGGGAGACCCAGTACTTC	CASSLARETQYF
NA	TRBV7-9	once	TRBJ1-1	TGTGCCAGCAGCGGGGATGGGGTTGGAGCTTTCTTT	CASSGDGVGAFF
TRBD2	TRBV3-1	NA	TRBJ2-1	TGTGCCAGCAGCCACCGTCCGGGGGGGGACAATGAGCAGTTCTTC	CASSHRPGGDNEQFF
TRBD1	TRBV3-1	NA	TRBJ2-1	TGTGCCAGCACCGGAAGGAGGGACAGGAATGAGCAGTTCTTC	CASTGRRDRNEQFF
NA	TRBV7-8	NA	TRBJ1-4	TGTGCCAGCAGCCAGACGGCTTCCCGGGAAAAACTGTTTTTT	CASSQTASREKLFF
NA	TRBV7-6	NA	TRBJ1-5	TGTGCCAGCAGCAAACGGGTGGGTCAGCCCCAGCATTTT	CASSKRVGQPQHF
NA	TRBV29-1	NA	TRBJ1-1	TGCAGCGTCCCGGTCGGCACTGAAGCTTTCTTT	CSVPVGTEAFF
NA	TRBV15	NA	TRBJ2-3	TGTGCCACCAGCAGACTTACCGGAGATACGCAGTATTTT	CATSRLTGDTQYF
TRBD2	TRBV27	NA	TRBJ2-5	TGTGCCAGCAGCCCGGGAGGCCCTCTGACCCAGTACTTC	CASSPGGPLTQYF
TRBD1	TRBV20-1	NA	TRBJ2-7	TGCAGTGCTCCTCGGGACAGAGACTACGAGCAGTACTTC	CSAPRDRDYEQYF
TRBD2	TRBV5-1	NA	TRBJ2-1	TGCGCCAGCATGCGGGGGTTGGATGAGCAGTTCTTC	CASMRGLDEQFF
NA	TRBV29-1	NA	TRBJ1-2	TGCAGCGTTGAAGATCCTCAGGCATCCTACCACGGGGGCTACACCTTC	CSVEDPQASYHGGYTF
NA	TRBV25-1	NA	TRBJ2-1	TGTGCCAGCAGTGTTCAGGTTTACAATGAGCAGTTCTTC	CASSVQVYNEQFF
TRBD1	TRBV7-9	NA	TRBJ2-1	TGTGCCAGCACGACCCCAGGGACAGCTAGCACTGAGCAGTTCTTC	CASTTPGTASTEQFF
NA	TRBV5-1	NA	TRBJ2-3	TGCGCCAGCAGCTTCGACAGATCCCCCACAGATACGCAGTATTTT	CASSFDRSPTDTQYF
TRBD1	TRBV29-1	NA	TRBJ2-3	TGCAGCGGTAGGGGGCTGGGCACAGATACGCAGTATTTT	CSGRGLGTDTQYF
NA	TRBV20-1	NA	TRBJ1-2	TGCAGTGCTAGTCATTCGAGCGCCTTC	CSASHSSAF
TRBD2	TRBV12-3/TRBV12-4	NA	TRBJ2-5	TGTGCCAGCAGTTGGGCGGGGGTCGGGGAGACCCAGTACTTC	CASSWAGVGETQYF
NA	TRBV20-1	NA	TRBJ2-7	TGCAGTTGGGCGGGCAGGGTATCCTACGAGCAGTACTTC	CSWAGRVSYEQYF
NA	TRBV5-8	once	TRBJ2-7	TGTGCCAGCAGGGGGGAATACGAGCAGTACTTC	CASRGEYEQYF
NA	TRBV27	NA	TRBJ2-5	TGTGCCAGCAGTTTCCGGGCCCGGAGGACCCAGTACTTC	CASSFRARRTQYF
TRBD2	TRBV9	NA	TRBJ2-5	TGTGCCAGCAGCGACGCCGGGACTAGCGGGGGCCCTATCGCGGAGACCCAGTACTTC	CASSDAGTSGGPIAETQYF
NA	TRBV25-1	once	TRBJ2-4	TGTGCCAGCAGTGGGGAGACCTGGGATACCAAAAACATTCAGTACTTC	CASSGETWDTKNIQYF
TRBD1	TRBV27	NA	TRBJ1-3	TGTGCCAGCAGGAGGACAGGTCCTGGAAACACCATATATTTT	CASRRTGPGNTIYF
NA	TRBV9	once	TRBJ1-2	TGTGCCAGCAGCCCCTCAGGAATAACCGCCGGGACTTACGGCTACACCTTC	CASSPSGITAGTYGYTF
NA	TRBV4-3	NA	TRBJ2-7	TGCGCCAGCAGCCCCCGACTATTTTACGAGCAGTACTTC	CASSPRLFYEQYF
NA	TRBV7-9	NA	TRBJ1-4	TGTGCCAGCAGCCCCGACGGTCCACACGCAACTAATGAAAAACTGTTTTTT	CASSPDGPHATNEKLFF
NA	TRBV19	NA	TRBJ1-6	TGTGCCAGTAGTATGTCGACAGCAAATTCACCCCTCCACTTT	CASSMSTANSPLHF
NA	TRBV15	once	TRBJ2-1	TGTGCCACCAGCGACGTGGGGGGCTCCTACAATGAGCAGTTCTTC	CATSDVGGSYNEQFF
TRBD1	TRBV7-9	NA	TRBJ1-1	TGTGCCAGCAGCCCCTGGACAGGGGGCGAGGGGGCTTTCTTT	CASSPWTGGEGAFF
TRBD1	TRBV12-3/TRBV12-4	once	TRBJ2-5	TGTGCCAGCAGTCACCAGGGGGCAAGTAGGGAGACCCAGTACTTC	CASSHQGASRETQYF
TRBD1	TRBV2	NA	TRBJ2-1	TGTGCCAGCAGTTACCGGGACAGGGGGCTCGGCAATGAGCAGTTCTTC	CASSYRDRGLGNEQFF
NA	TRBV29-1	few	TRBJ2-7	TGCAGCGTTGAGGTAGGATCGAGCTCCTACGAGCAGTACTTC	CSVEVGSSSYEQYF
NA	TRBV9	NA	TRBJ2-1	TGTGCCAGCAGCGTAGTTGGAGGACCCAGGGAGCAGTTCTTC	CASSVVGGPREQFF
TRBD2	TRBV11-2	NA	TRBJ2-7	TGTGCCAGCAGCTTAGTTAGCGGGGGCCCAACCTACGAGCAGTACTTC	CASSLVSGGPTYEQYF
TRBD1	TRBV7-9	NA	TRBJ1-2	TGTGCCAGCAGCTCCGGGACAGGGAGTAATGGCTACACCTTC	CASSSGTGSNGYTF
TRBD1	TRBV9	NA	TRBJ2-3	TGTGCCAGCAGCGTAGTGCGTACAGGGGCGGACACAGATACGCAGTATTTT	CASSVVRTGADTDTQYF
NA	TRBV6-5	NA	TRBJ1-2	TGTGCCAGCAGTTTTCGCCGGAGGGACCGGTTCCTAAGCGGCTACACCTTC	CASSFRRRDRFLSGYTF
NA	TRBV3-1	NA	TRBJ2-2	TGTGCCAGCAGCCAAGTGGGCGGACAGTTTGTTTTTAGGCTGTTTTTT	CASSQVGGQFVFRLFF